The rows below give T cell receptor beta chains drawn from one sample of a study of blood T cell repertoires in COVID-19. Profiling relied on immunoSEQ multiplex PCR, and the TCRdb table lists in-frame clones only, not all of them. This sample yields tens of thousands of clones, of which 87% are seen a single time; 5% to 6.5% belongs to the top ten. The source material was peripheral blood. These receptors came from a woman in her forties or fifties with acute or convalescent COVID-19. Both conserved end residues are trimmed from each CDR3. The D gene is left open where the match is weak. Some rows have no size entry. The others give once, few or many, or a class for an expanded clone.

NA,TRBJ1-2,NA,TRBV3-1/TRBV3-2,ASSQELQVKGYT
NA,TRBJ2-7,NA,TRBV9,ASSVGSGSYEQY
NA,TRBJ1-5,NA,TRBV19,ASSMVGGGWSQPQH
NA,TRBJ2-2,TRBD1,TRBV6-5,ASRVPTGVTGELF
NA,TRBJ2-3,NA,TRBV19,ASRGRGTDTQY
NA,TRBJ1-1,TRBD1,TRBV9,ASSASPGQGAAEAF
once,TRBJ2-3,NA,TRBV29-1,SVSNGDTQY
NA,TRBJ2-3,TRBD2,TRBV11-2,ASSSTSGKGTDTQY
NA,TRBJ1-3,NA,TRBV30,AWGVGGGRNTIY
NA,TRBJ1-1,NA,TRBV12-3/TRBV12-4,ASSLMNTEAF
NA,TRBJ2-1,TRBD2,TRBV29-1,SGEAGVYNEQF
once,TRBJ1-4,TRBD1,TRBV30,AWSALTGGEKLF
once,TRBJ2-7,TRBD1,TRBV7-2,ASTLTGTSYEQY
NA,TRBJ1-3,NA,TRBV6-5,ASSSTRGVGNTIY
NA,TRBJ1-5,NA,TRBV19,ASSIGQIIQPQH
NA,TRBJ2-5,NA,TRBV25-1,ASSQPGQIKETQY
NA,TRBJ1-3,NA,TRBV7-2,ASSLVSGIGNTIY
few,TRBJ2-1,NA,TRBV30,AWSVTGRAQF
NA,TRBJ2-5,TRBD1,TRBV27,ASSFGQGAQETQY
NA,TRBJ2-1,NA,TRBV30,AWTGHGFNEQF
NA,TRBJ1-3,TRBD1,TRBV3-1/TRBV3-2,ASSQGGQGPLSGNTIY
NA,TRBJ1-2,NA,TRBV29-1,SVEGGLYNGYT
NA,TRBJ2-2,NA,TRBV21-1,ASRLAGANTGELF
NA,TRBJ2-1,NA,TRBV28,ASSSTSLYNEQF
once,TRBJ1-5,NA,TRBV12-2,ASRTTTGTDSNQPQH
NA,TRBJ1-1,TRBD1,TRBV19,ASRAQGAEAF
NA,TRBJ1-1,TRBD1,TRBV7-9,ASSQSPQGDVEAF
NA,TRBJ1-4,NA,TRBV6-5,ASRGGIATNEKLF
NA,TRBJ2-7,TRBD2,TRBV27,ASSPTSGFSYEQY
NA,TRBJ2-6,NA,TRBV6-6,ASSQTGSGANVLT
once,TRBJ2-2,TRBD2,TRBV2,ASRKTSVKGTGELF
NA,TRBJ2-5,NA,TRBV4-3,ASSQDLRVQETQY
NA,TRBJ2-7,TRBD2,TRBV18,ASSPRGVRGSSYEQY
NA,TRBJ1-1,NA,TRBV14,ASSQEGTRNTEAF
NA,TRBJ2-1,NA,TRBV25-1,ASTQTGILHNEQF
few,TRBJ1-5,NA,TRBV7-2,ASSLGAQPQH
NA,TRBJ1-2,NA,TRBV5-1,ASSPGLDRGHYGYT
NA,TRBJ1-5,NA,TRBV18,ASSPGGDQPQH
few,TRBJ2-1,TRBD2,TRBV11-1,ASSLEATSGWNEQF
NA,TRBJ2-7,TRBD2,TRBV23-1,ASSQSRGGGNEQY
NA,TRBJ2-7,NA,TRBV28,ASTDGGYEQY
NA,TRBJ1-5,NA,TRBV18,ASSPPTSNSNQPQH
NA,TRBJ2-5,TRBD2,TRBV5-6,ASSLAGGGQETQY
NA,TRBJ1-2,NA,TRBV6-5,ASIPTGSNYGYT